A single sample gave rise to the 2 T cell receptor beta chains below, sequenced in a study of T cell changes during pregnancy in multiple sclerosis. The data were produced by immunoSEQ multiplex PCR, yet TCRdb's version contains in-frame clones alone and is incomplete. The sample has more than 45,000 clones, over 90% seen once. The sequencing here drew on CD4+ T cells from peripheral blood mononuclear cells, taken in the second trimester of pregnancy. Source of these receptors: a female donor with multiple sclerosis, enrolled in a pregnancy study.

This chain connects TRBV15 to TRBJ2-3; D possibly corresponds to TRBD1 (6 bases). CDR1 and CDR2 (germline): LNHNV, YYDKDF (reference sequence). V lost 1 base to trimming and J lost 7 bases, with 15 bases between them. The CDR3 runs to 15 residues. The CDR3, as DNA: TGTGCCACCAGCAGAGGAGGTGGGGGCGGTAATACGCAGTATTTT. This sequence encodes CATSRGGGGGNTQYF. The whole variable domain, filled in from reference TRBV15 and TRBJ2-3, reads DAMVIQNPRYQVTQFGKPVTLSCSQTLNHNVMYWYQQKSSQAPKLLFHYYDKDFNNEADTPDNFQSRRPNTSFCFLDIRSPGLGDTAMYLCATSRGGGGGNTQYFGPGTRLTVL.

The gene calls are TRBV7-6 and TRBJ2-5; the D gene is possibly TRBD1 (5 bases). The CDR3 loop spans 13 amino acids. The germline V gene has CDR1 SGHVS and CDR2 FNYEAQ. The V and J ends lost 3 bases and 5 bases respectively, with 10 bases between them. CDR3 DNA: TGTGCCAGCAGCTTCGCACCAGGGGAGACCCAGTACTTC. Its translation is CASSFAPGETQYF. The complete variable domain, with remaining parts taken from reference TRBV7-6 and TRBJ2-5, reads GAGVSQSPRYKVTKRGQDVALRCDPISGHVSLYWYRQALGQGPEFLTYFNYEAQQDKSGLPNDRFSAERPEGSISTLTIQRTEQRDSAMYRCASSFAPGETQYFGPGTRLLVL.